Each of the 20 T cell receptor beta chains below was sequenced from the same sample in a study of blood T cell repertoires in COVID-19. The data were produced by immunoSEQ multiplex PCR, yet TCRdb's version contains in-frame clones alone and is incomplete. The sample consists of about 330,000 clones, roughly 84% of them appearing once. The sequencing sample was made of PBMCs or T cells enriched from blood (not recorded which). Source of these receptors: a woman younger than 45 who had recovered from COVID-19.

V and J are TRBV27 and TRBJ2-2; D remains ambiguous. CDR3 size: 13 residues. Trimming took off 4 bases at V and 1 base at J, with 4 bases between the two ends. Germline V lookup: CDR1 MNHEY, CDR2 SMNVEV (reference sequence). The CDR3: CASSSRNTGELFF. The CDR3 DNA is TGTGCCAGCAGTTCTCGGAACACCGGGGAGCTGTTTTTT.

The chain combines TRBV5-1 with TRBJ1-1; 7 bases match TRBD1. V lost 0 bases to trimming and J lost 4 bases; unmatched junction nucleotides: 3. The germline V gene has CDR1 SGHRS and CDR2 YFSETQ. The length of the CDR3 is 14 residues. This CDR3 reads CASSLAGQSTEAFF. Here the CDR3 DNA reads TGCGCCAGCAGCTTGGCGGGACAGAGCACTGAAGCTTTCTTT.

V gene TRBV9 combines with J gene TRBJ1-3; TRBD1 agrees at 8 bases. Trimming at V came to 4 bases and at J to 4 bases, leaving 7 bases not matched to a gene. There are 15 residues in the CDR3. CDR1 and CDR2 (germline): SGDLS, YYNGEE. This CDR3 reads CASSLRTGSGNTIYF. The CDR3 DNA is TGTGCCAGCAGCCTCAGGACAGGGAGCGGAAACACCATATATTTT.

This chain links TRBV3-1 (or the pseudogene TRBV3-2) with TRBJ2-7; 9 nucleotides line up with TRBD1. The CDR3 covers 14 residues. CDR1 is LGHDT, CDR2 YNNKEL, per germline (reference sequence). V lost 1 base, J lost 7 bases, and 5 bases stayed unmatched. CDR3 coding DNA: TGTGCCAGCAGCCAAGGGGACAGGGTGGGAGAGCAGTACTTC. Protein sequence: CASSQGDRVGEQYF.

This CDR3 is CASSVWGTGNQPQHF. In DNA form, the CDR3 reads TGTGCCAGCAGCGTCTGGGGGACAGGGAATCAGCCCCAGCATTTT. This chain joins TRBV5-4 and TRBJ1-5, with 9 bases matching TRBD1. After removal of 4 bases from V and 4 bases from J, the junction contained 6 bases not matched to a gene. Per germline, CDR1 SGHNT and CDR2 YYREEE (reference sequence). The CDR3 contains 15 residues.

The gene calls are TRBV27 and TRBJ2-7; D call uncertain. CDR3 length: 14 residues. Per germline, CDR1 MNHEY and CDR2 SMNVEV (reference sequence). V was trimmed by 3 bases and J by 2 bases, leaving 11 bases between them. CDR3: CASSFSRGAYEQYF. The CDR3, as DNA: TGTGCCAGCAGTTTCTCCAGAGGTGCCTACGAGCAGTACTTC.

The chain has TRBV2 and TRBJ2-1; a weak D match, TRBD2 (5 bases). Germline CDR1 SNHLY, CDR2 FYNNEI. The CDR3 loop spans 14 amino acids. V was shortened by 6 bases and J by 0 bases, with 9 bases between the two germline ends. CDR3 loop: CASRTISSYNEQFF. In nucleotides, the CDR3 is TGTGCCAGCAGGACTATTTCCTCCTACAATGAGCAGTTCTTC.

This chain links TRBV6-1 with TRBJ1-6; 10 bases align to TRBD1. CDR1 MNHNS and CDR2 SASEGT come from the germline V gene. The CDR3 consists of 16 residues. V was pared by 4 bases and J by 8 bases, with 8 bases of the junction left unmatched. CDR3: CASSVGGQGSYSPLHF. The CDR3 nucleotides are TGTGCCAGCAGTGTAGGGGGACAGGGGAGTTATTCACCCCTCCACTTT.

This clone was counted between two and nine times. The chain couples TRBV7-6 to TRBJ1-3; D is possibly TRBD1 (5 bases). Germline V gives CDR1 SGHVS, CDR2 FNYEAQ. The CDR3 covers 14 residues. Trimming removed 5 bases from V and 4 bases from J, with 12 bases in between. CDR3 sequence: CASSRPGRGNTIYF. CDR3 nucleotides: TGTGCCAGCAGCCGACCAGGGCGCGGAAACACCATATATTTT.

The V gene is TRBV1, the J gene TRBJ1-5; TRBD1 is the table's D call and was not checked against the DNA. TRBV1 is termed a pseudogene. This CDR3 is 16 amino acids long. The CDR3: CTSSQNDTHSNQPQHF. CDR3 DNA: TGCACCAGCAGCCAAAACGACACCCATAGCAATCAGCCCCAGCATTTT.

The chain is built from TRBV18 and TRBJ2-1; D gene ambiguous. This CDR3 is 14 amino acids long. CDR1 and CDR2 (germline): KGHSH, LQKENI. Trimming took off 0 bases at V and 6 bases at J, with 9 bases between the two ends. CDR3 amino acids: CASSPPLLINEQFF. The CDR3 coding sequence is TGTGCCAGCTCACCACCGTTATTAATCAATGAGCAGTTCTTC.

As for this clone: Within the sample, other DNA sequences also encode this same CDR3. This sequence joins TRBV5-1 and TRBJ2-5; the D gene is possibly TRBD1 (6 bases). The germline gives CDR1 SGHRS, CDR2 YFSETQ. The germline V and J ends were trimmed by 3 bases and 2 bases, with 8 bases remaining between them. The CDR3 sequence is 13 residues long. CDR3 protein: CASSSGQQETQYF. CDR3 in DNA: TGCGCCAGCAGCTCTGGACAGCAAGAGACCCAGTACTTC. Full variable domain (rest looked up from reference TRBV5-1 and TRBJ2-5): KAGVTQTPRYLIKTRGQQVTLSCSPISGHRSVSWYQQTPGQGLQFLFEYFSETQRNKGNFPGRFSGRQFSNSRSEMNVSTLELGDSALYLCASSSGQQETQYFGPGTRLLVL.

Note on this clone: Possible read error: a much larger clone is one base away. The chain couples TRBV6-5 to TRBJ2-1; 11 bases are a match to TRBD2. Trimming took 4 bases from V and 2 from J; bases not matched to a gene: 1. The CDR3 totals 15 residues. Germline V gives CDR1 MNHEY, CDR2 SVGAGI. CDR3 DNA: TGTGCCAGCAGTTCGACTAGCGGGGCCTACAATGAGCAGTTCTTC. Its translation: CASSSTSGAYNEQFF.

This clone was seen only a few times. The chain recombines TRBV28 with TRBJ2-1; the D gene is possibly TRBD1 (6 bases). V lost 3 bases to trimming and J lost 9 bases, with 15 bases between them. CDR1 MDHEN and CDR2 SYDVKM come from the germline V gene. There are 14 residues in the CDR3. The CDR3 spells CASSLEAIRGEQFF. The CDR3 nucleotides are TGTGCCAGCAGTTTGGAAGCTATCAGGGGTGAGCAGTTCTTC.

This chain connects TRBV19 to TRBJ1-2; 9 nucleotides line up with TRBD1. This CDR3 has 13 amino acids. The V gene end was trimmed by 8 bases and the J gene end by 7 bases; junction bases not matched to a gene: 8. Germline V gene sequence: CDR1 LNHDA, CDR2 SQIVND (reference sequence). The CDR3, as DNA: TGTGCCAGTCGATTGGGACAGGGAGTTGGCTACACCTTC. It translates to CASRLGQGVGYTF. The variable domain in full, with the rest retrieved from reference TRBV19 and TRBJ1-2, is DGGITQSPKYLFRKEGQNVTLSCEQNLNHDAMYWYRQDPGQGLRLIYYSQIVNDFQKGDIAEGYSVSREKKESFPLTVTSAQKNPTAFYLCASRLGQGVGYTFGSGTRLTVV.

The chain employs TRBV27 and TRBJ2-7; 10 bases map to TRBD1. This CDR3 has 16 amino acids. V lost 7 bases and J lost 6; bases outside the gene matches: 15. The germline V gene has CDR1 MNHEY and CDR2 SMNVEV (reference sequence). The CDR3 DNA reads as TGTGCCAGCACTCCCCAAGACAGGGGGCGCGTCGGCGAGCAGTACTTC. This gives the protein CASTPQDRGRVGEQYF.

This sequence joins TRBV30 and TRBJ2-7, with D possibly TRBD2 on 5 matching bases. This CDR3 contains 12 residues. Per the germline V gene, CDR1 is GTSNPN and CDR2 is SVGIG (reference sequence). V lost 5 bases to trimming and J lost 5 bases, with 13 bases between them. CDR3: CAWVTTGDEQYF. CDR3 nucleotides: TGTGCCTGGGTCACTACCGGGGACGAGCAGTACTTC.

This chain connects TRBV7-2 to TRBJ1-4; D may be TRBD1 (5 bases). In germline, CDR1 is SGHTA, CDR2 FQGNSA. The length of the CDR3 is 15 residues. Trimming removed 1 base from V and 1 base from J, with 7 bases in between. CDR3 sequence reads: CASSLGGGTNEKLFF. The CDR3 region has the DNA TGTGCCAGCAGCTTAGGCGGGGGAACTAATGAAAAACTGTTTTTT.

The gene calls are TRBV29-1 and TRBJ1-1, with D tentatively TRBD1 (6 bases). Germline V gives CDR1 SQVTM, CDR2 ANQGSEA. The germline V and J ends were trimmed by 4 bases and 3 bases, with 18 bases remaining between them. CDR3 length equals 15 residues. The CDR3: CSVAVFSGGHTEAFF. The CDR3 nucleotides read TGCAGCGTTGCCGTTTTTTCGGGGGGCCACACTGAAGCTTTCTTT.

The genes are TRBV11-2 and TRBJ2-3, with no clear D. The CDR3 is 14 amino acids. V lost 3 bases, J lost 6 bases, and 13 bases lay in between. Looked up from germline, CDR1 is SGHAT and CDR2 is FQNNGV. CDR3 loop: CASSFDKPWDTQYF. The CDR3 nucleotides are TGTGCCAGCAGCTTCGACAAACCGTGGGATACGCAGTATTTT.